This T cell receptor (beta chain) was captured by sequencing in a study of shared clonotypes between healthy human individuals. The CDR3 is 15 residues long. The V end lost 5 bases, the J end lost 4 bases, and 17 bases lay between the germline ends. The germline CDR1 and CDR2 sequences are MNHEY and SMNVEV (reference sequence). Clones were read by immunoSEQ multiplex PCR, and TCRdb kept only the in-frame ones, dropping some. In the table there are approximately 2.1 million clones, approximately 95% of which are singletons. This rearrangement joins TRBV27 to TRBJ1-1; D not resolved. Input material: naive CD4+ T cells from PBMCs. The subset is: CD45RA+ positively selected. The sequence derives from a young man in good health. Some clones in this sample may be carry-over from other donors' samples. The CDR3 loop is CASSTRLSGSTEAFF. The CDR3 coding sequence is TGTGCCAGCAGTACCCGACTCAGCGGTAGCACTGAAGCTTTCTTT.